These 9 T cell receptor beta chains were sequenced from one sample in a study of blood T cell repertoires in COVID-19. Sequencing used immunoSEQ multiplex PCR; TCRdb keeps in-frame clones, though not all of them. This table has hundreds of thousands of clones, roughly four fifths appearing once. The specimen sequenced was peripheral blood. Receptor source: a woman in her forties or fifties with acute or convalescent COVID-19.

The chain recombines TRBV13 with TRBJ2-7, with TRBD2 matching 8 bases. With V trimmed by 1 base and J by 5 bases, 7 bases remained unmatched. The CDR3 runs 15 residues. Germline V CDR1 and CDR2: PRHDT, FYEKMQ (reference sequence). CDR3 amino acids: CASSLDREGLHEQYF. The CDR3, as DNA: TGTGCCAGCAGCTTAGACCGGGAGGGCCTCCACGAGCAGTACTTC.

This clone was seen only once. The J gene is TRBJ1-6, the V gene TRBV5-1; the match to TRBD1 covers 7 bases. The V and J ends lost 0 bases and 7 bases, in that order; junction bases with no gene match: 7. The CDR3 runs 16 residues. Looked up from germline, CDR1 is SGHRS and CDR2 is YFSETQ. The CDR3 is CASSLDPGGKNSPLHF. CDR3 in DNA: TGCGCCAGCAGCTTGGACCCAGGGGGGAAAAATTCACCCCTCCACTTT.

The CDR3 here is CASRSVKGYTF. In DNA, the CDR3 is TGTGCCAGTCGTTCAGTTAAAGGCTACACCTTC. This chain links TRBV19 with TRBJ1-2; no firm D call. The CDR3 extends over 11 amino acids. Trimming took off 8 bases at V and 8 bases at J, with 12 bases between the two ends. The germline gives CDR1 LNHDA, CDR2 SQIVND (reference sequence).

The chain couples TRBV5-1 to TRBJ2-5; weak D call: TRBD2 (6 bases). CDR1 SGHRS and CDR2 YFSETQ come from the germline V gene. This CDR3 has 13 amino acids. The ends were cut back, 4 bases at V and 2 bases at J, with 9 bases in the middle. In nucleotides, the CDR3 is TGCGCCAGCAGCCAGAGCGGGCAAGAGACCCAGTACTTC. Residues: CASSQSGQETQYF.

The chain links TRBV6-6 to TRBJ2-2; D is ambiguous. The germline V gene has CDR1 MNHNY and CDR2 SVGAGI (reference sequence). Trimming cost V 5 bases and J 6 bases, with 10 bases left between them. The CDR3 totals 13 residues. The CDR3 DNA sequence: TGTGCCAGCAGTCCGAAGACTTCCGGGGAGCTGTTTTTT. It yields the protein CASSPKTSGELFF.

This sequence joins TRBV11-2 and TRBJ2-1; 7 bases agree with TRBD2. There are 13 residues in the CDR3. The J segment lost 6 bases and the V segment lost 3 bases, leaving 2 bases of the junction unmatched. Germline CDR1 reads SGHAT; CDR2 reads FQNNGV. This CDR3 is CASSLSGGNEQFF. The CDR3 DNA follows: TGTGCCAGCAGCTTGTCGGGGGGCAATGAGCAGTTCTTC.

This clone has a handful of counts. Other DNA sequences in this specimen translate into the identical CDR3. This CDR3 is CASSQARGQPQHF. The CDR3 DNA sequence: TGCGCCAGCAGCCAAGCACGGGGACAGCCCCAGCATTTT. The chain combines TRBV4-3 with TRBJ1-5; no firm D call. V was cut by 1 base and J by 7 bases, with 8 bases left in between. There are 13 residues in the CDR3. CDR1 is LGHNA, CDR2 YSLEER, per germline.

The V and J genes are TRBV30 and TRBJ2-3; 7 positions match TRBD1. The V segment lost 6 bases and the J segment 3 bases; nucleotides outside the gene matches: 12. The length of the CDR3 is 15 residues. Germline assignment: CDR1 GTSNPN and CDR2 SVGIG (reference sequence). For the CDR3, the DNA is TGTGCCTGCAATCGTGGGAGACAGGGAACAGATACGCAGTATTTT. Translated: CACNRGRQGTDTQYF. The variable domain in full, completed from reference TRBV30 and TRBJ2-3, reads SQTIHQWPATLVQPVGSPLSLECTVEGTSNPNLYWYRQAAGRGLQLLFYSVGIGQISSEVPQNLSASRPQDRQFILSSKKLLLSDSGFYLCACNRGRQGTDTQYFGPGTRLTVL.

V gene TRBV5-4 combines with J gene TRBJ2-2, with 10 bases fitting TRBD2. J gave up 6 bases and V 0 bases, and 5 bases lay outside the gene matches. This CDR3 region has 16 residues. Germline loops: CDR1 SGHNT, CDR2 YYREEE (reference sequence). The CDR3 nucleotides read TGTGCCAGCAGCTTGGCCCCAGCGGGGGGGCCCGGGGAGCTGTTTTTT. Its translation is CASSLAPAGGPGELFF. Full variable domain (outside the CDR3, taken from reference TRBV5-4 and TRBJ2-2): ETGVTQSPTHLIKTRGQQVTLRCSSQSGHNTVSWYQQALGQGPQFIFQYYREEENGRGNFPPRFSGLQFPNYSSELNVNALELDDSALYLCASSLAPAGGPGELFFGEGSRLTVL.